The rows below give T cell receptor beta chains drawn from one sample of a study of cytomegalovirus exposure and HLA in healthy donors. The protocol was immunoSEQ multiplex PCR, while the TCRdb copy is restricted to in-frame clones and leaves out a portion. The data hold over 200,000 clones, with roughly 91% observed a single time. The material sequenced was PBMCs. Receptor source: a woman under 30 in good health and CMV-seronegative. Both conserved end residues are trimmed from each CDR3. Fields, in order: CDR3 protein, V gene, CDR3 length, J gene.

cdr3_aa: ASSPFGGSYNEQF
v_call: TRBV4-2
cdr3_length: 13
j_call: TRBJ2-1

cdr3_aa: SVVGQGLFNEQF
v_call: TRBV29-1
cdr3_length: 12
j_call: TRBJ2-1

cdr3_aa: ASSAITGGDQETQY
v_call: TRBV25-1
cdr3_length: 14
j_call: TRBJ2-5

cdr3_aa: ASSAGQGKGKNEQF
v_call: TRBV19
cdr3_length: 14
j_call: TRBJ2-1

cdr3_aa: ASSSGWTEAF
v_call: TRBV6-5
cdr3_length: 10
j_call: TRBJ1-1

cdr3_aa: SVVATGTGILASSYEQY
v_call: TRBV29-1
cdr3_length: 17
j_call: TRBJ2-7

cdr3_aa: ASRGEGTYEQY
v_call: TRBV27
cdr3_length: 11
j_call: TRBJ2-7

cdr3_aa: SVEMANTEAF
v_call: TRBV29-1
cdr3_length: 10
j_call: TRBJ1-1

cdr3_aa: ASSVEASGINEQY
v_call: TRBV9
cdr3_length: 13
j_call: TRBJ2-7

cdr3_aa: ASSFGQGACNQPQH
v_call: TRBV12-1
cdr3_length: 14
j_call: TRBJ1-5

cdr3_aa: ASSQDGFGTDTQY
v_call: TRBV4-3
cdr3_length: 13
j_call: TRBJ2-3

cdr3_aa: ASSSGALDNSPLH
v_call: TRBV28
cdr3_length: 13
j_call: TRBJ1-6

cdr3_aa: ASSQDRGPYEQY
v_call: TRBV4-3
cdr3_length: 12
j_call: TRBJ2-7

cdr3_aa: ASSLEPRGGNTGELF
v_call: TRBV11-3
cdr3_length: 15
j_call: TRBJ2-2

cdr3_aa: ASSQGGEGVYEQY
v_call: TRBV4-3
cdr3_length: 13
j_call: TRBJ2-7

cdr3_aa: ASSLDPGLTSYEQY
v_call: TRBV5-1
cdr3_length: 14
j_call: TRBJ2-7

cdr3_aa: AWSVGTSLHGYT
v_call: TRBV30
cdr3_length: 12
j_call: TRBJ1-2

cdr3_aa: ASSIHGSGANVLT
v_call: TRBV19
cdr3_length: 13
j_call: TRBJ2-6

cdr3_aa: ASHLAGPLLGELF
v_call: TRBV19
cdr3_length: 13
j_call: TRBJ2-2

cdr3_aa: ASTPDSGRRTGELF
v_call: TRBV7-2
cdr3_length: 14
j_call: TRBJ2-2

cdr3_aa: ASSEDSGFNTEAF
v_call: TRBV2
cdr3_length: 13
j_call: TRBJ1-1

cdr3_aa: ASSQMTSQETQY
v_call: TRBV7-9
cdr3_length: 12
j_call: TRBJ2-5